This TCR beta chain derives from a study of beta chain features in type 1 diabetes. Findings of the study overall: The study left unresolved whether HLA type influences TCRB rearrangement. TCRB CDR3s were moderately but significantly shorter in Type 1 diabetes patients in all four CD4+ subsets. A pattern of fewer insertions and more deletions at VDJ junctions was seen in type 1 diabetes patients. Patients' naive, central memory and Treg TCRB repertoires seemed closer to one another than those of healthy donors.

Isolated RNA was reverse transcribed in full, so expressed TCRB transcripts were sequenced. Some clones are missing from TCRdb's copy, which holds only in-frame ones; the method was immunoSEQ multiplex PCR. Of 350,000 to 400,000 clones listed, more than 13% are singletons. This clone appeared a few times. Antigen unknown. The CDR3 spans 15 residues. The V and J ends lost 5 bases and 4 bases respectively, with 16 bases between them. Germline V gives CDR1 SGHNT, CDR2 YYREEE (reference sequence). The V call is TRBV5-4, the J call TRBJ2-1; TRBD2 might be the D (5 bases). The clonotype originates from a woman aged 18-35 years in good health. Sequenced material: naive CD4+ T cells from blood. CDR3 DNA: TGTGCCAGCAGTAGTTGGCCAGCGGAGTACAATGAGCAGTTCTTC. This translates into CASSSWPAEYNEQFF.